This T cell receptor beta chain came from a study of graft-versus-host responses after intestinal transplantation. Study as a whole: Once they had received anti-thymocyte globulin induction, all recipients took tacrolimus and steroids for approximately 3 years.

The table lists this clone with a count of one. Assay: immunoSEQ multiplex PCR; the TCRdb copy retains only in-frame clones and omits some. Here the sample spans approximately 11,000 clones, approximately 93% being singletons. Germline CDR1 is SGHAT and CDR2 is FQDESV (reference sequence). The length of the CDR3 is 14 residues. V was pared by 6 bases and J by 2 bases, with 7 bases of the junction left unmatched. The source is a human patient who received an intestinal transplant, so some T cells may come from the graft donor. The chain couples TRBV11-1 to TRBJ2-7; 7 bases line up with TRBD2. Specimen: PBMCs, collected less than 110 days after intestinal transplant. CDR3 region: CASSTGGGAYEQYF. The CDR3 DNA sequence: TGTGCCAGCAGTACGGGAGGTGGGGCCTACGAGCAGTACTTC.